This is a list of T cell receptor beta chains from one sample in a study of lymphopenia after photon versus proton radiotherapy. TCRdb's table, derived via immunoSEQ multiplex PCR, lists solely in-frame clones and lacks some. The repertoire has nearly 7,500 clones, around 92% of them found once; the top ten carry 1.5% to 2%. This specimen was peripheral blood, taken from a patient treated with photon-based radiotherapy. These receptors came from a woman between 50 and 59 years old with cholangiocarcinoma. Each CDR3 is given with its conserved first and last residue. A D gene is named only where the DNA matches it firmly. Clone size appears in some rows only: once, few, many, or a class for an expanded clone.

CDR3 DNA: TGCGCCAGCAGTGATGGTGGGAGCGAGACCCAGTACTTC
CDR3 protein: CASSDGGSETQYF
clone size: .
D gene: .
J gene: TRBJ2-5
V gene: TRBV10-1

CDR3 DNA: TGTGCCAGCAGCTTAGTTGGAGTGCGGAATGAAAAACTGTTTTTT
CDR3 protein: CASSLVGVRNEKLFF
clone size: .
D gene: .
J gene: TRBJ1-4
V gene: TRBV7-2

CDR3 DNA: TGTGCCAGCAGCCAACTAGCGGGGGGGAACTACAATGAGCAGTTCTTC
CDR3 protein: CASSQLAGGNYNEQFF
clone size: .
D gene: TRBD2
J gene: TRBJ2-1
V gene: TRBV14

CDR3 DNA: TGTGCCAGCAGCCCCTGGGACGGATATATGAACACTGAAGCTTTCTTT
CDR3 protein: CASSPWDGYMNTEAFF
clone size: .
D gene: .
J gene: TRBJ1-1
V gene: TRBV11-2

CDR3 DNA: TGTGCCAGCAGGAGGGATACGCAGTATTTT
CDR3 protein: CASRRDTQYF
clone size: .
D gene: .
J gene: TRBJ2-3
V gene: TRBV2

CDR3 DNA: TGCAGCGTTAGCAGGGAAAGCTCTGGGGCCAACGTCCTGACTTTC
CDR3 protein: CSVSRESSGANVLTF
clone size: .
D gene: .
J gene: TRBJ2-6
V gene: TRBV29-1

CDR3 DNA: TGCGCCAGCAGCCAAGGAGGGGGGGGATACAATGAGCAGTTCTTC
CDR3 protein: CASSQGGGGYNEQFF
clone size: .
D gene: .
J gene: TRBJ2-1
V gene: TRBV4-1

CDR3 DNA: TGCAGTGCTAGAGGGAGAAATGAGCAGTTCTTC
CDR3 protein: CSARGRNEQFF
clone size: once
D gene: .
J gene: TRBJ2-1
V gene: TRBV20-1

CDR3 DNA: TGTGCCACCAGCCCGAGGGTGTTGACAGGGTATGGAAACACCATATATTTT
CDR3 protein: CATSPRVLTGYGNTIYF
clone size: .
D gene: TRBD1
J gene: TRBJ1-3
V gene: TRBV15

CDR3 DNA: TGTGCCAGCAGCATCCAGGGTAGGAATGGCTACACCTTC
CDR3 protein: CASSIQGRNGYTF
clone size: .
D gene: .
J gene: TRBJ1-2
V gene: TRBV5-6

CDR3 DNA: TGTGCCAGCAGTTTATCGCCGACAGGGTCTCGGGAAGCTTTCTTT
CDR3 protein: CASSLSPTGSREAFF
clone size: .
D gene: TRBD1
J gene: TRBJ1-1
V gene: TRBV27

CDR3 DNA: TGTGCCAGCTCACAGTCGACCTCCTACAATGAGCAGTTCTTC
CDR3 protein: CASSQSTSYNEQFF
clone size: .
D gene: .
J gene: TRBJ2-1
V gene: TRBV18

CDR3 DNA: TGTGCCAGCAGCTCGGGGAGAGGCGGGGGTGAAAAACTGTTTTTT
CDR3 protein: CASSSGRGGGEKLFF
clone size: .
D gene: .
J gene: TRBJ1-4
V gene: TRBV7-9

CDR3 DNA: TGTGCCAGCAGCGTCCGGGCCACGGGCGCCACTGAAGCTTTCTTT
CDR3 protein: CASSVRATGATEAFF
clone size: .
D gene: .
J gene: TRBJ1-1
V gene: TRBV9

CDR3 DNA: TGTGCCAGCAGCCTCAGAGTCCCGGGGGCGTACGAGCAGTACTTC
CDR3 protein: CASSLRVPGAYEQYF
clone size: once
D gene: .
J gene: TRBJ2-7
V gene: TRBV7-2

CDR3 DNA: TGCAGCGTCGGACACAGCAGTAGCTCCTACAATGAGCAGTTCTTC
CDR3 protein: CSVGHSSSSYNEQFF
clone size: .
D gene: .
J gene: TRBJ2-1
V gene: TRBV29-1

CDR3 DNA: TGTGCCAGCTCACGGGCAGGCGGGGATGGCTACACCTTC
CDR3 protein: CASSRAGGDGYTF
clone size: .
D gene: .
J gene: TRBJ1-2
V gene: TRBV18

CDR3 DNA: TGTGCCAGCAGCTTAGAGGGGGGCACTGAAGCTTTCTTT
CDR3 protein: CASSLEGGTEAFF
clone size: .
D gene: .
J gene: TRBJ1-1
V gene: TRBV7-9

CDR3 DNA: TGTGCCAGTAGTAGGAACAGGGGGCTCTACTTCAATGAGCAGTTCTTC
CDR3 protein: CASSRNRGLYFNEQFF
clone size: few
D gene: TRBD1
J gene: TRBJ2-1
V gene: TRBV19

CDR3 DNA: TGCGCCAGCAGCTTGATGGGAAAGGCCCTAGATAATTCACCCCTCCACTTT
CDR3 protein: CASSLMGKALDNSPLHF
clone size: .
D gene: .
J gene: TRBJ1-6
V gene: TRBV5-1

CDR3 DNA: TGTGCCAGCAGCTCGACAGCAGATACGCAGTATTTT
CDR3 protein: CASSSTADTQYF
clone size: once
D gene: .
J gene: TRBJ2-3
V gene: TRBV5-6

CDR3 DNA: TGTGCCACCGGGACAGGGAATTCACCCCTCCACTTT
CDR3 protein: CATGTGNSPLHF
clone size: .
D gene: TRBD1
J gene: TRBJ1-6
V gene: TRBV27

CDR3 DNA: TGTGCCAGCAGCTTAGCGCGTCGGGGGAGGGAGGAAAAACTGTTTTTT
CDR3 protein: CASSLARRGREEKLFF
clone size: .
D gene: .
J gene: TRBJ1-4
V gene: TRBV7-6

CDR3 DNA: TGTGCCAGCAGCCCCGGACAGTCTTTCAATGAGCAGTTCTTC
CDR3 protein: CASSPGQSFNEQFF
clone size: .
D gene: .
J gene: TRBJ2-1
V gene: TRBV5-4

CDR3 DNA: TGTGCCAGTAGTTCAAAGAACAGGGGCCTACTCATCTCTGGGGCCAACGTCCTGACTTTC
CDR3 protein: CASSSKNRGLLISGANVLTF
clone size: .
D gene: TRBD1
J gene: TRBJ2-6
V gene: TRBV19

CDR3 DNA: TGTGCCAGCTTTGGAAACACTGAAGCTTTCTTT
CDR3 protein: CASFGNTEAFF
clone size: .
D gene: .
J gene: TRBJ1-1
V gene: TRBV7-9

CDR3 DNA: TGTGCCAGTACACGGGGGGACGCCTCTGGGGCCAACGTCCTGACTTTC
CDR3 protein: CASTRGDASGANVLTF
clone size: .
D gene: TRBD2
J gene: TRBJ2-6
V gene: TRBV19

CDR3 DNA: TGTGCCAGCAGCTTCCGGCCGGGTAGCTCCTATAATTCACCCCTCCACTTT
CDR3 protein: CASSFRPGSSYNSPLHF
clone size: .
D gene: .
J gene: TRBJ1-6
V gene: TRBV5-6

CDR3 DNA: TGTGCCAGCTCACCACAGGCTAGTCTTGATGAGCAGTTCTTC
CDR3 protein: CASSPQASLDEQFF
clone size: .
D gene: .
J gene: TRBJ2-1
V gene: TRBV18

CDR3 DNA: TGTGCCAGCAGCTTAGCGCAAGGGTTAGGTTTCGAGCAGTACTTC
CDR3 protein: CASSLAQGLGFEQYF
clone size: .
D gene: .
J gene: TRBJ2-7
V gene: TRBV7-8

CDR3 DNA: TGTGCCAGTAGTATAAGTCACTACAATGAGCAGTTCTTC
CDR3 protein: CASSISHYNEQFF
clone size: .
D gene: .
J gene: TRBJ2-1
V gene: TRBV19

CDR3 DNA: TGCGCCAGCAGCTACTCGGGGCAGAACACTGAAGCTTTCTTT
CDR3 protein: CASSYSGQNTEAFF
clone size: .
D gene: .
J gene: TRBJ1-1
V gene: TRBV5-1

CDR3 DNA: TGTGCCAGCTCACCATTCCAGGGGCAAGAGACCCAGTACTTC
CDR3 protein: CASSPFQGQETQYF
clone size: .
D gene: .
J gene: TRBJ2-5
V gene: TRBV18

CDR3 DNA: TGTGCCAGCAGCTTAGGGGGACAAAACTATGGCTACACCTTC
CDR3 protein: CASSLGGQNYGYTF
clone size: .
D gene: .
J gene: TRBJ1-2
V gene: TRBV7-9

CDR3 DNA: TGTGCCAGCAGAGCGGGGGGCCGCAATCAGCCCCAGCATTTT
CDR3 protein: CASRAGGRNQPQHF
clone size: .
D gene: .
J gene: TRBJ1-5
V gene: TRBV25-1

CDR3 DNA: TGCAGGCGGGAGTGCGACACTGAAGCTTTCTTT
CDR3 protein: CRRECDTEAFF
clone size: .
D gene: .
J gene: TRBJ1-1
V gene: TRBV20-1

CDR3 DNA: TGTGCCAGCAGCTTGCAACAGCAACGGACTGAAGCTTTCTTT
CDR3 protein: CASSLQQQRTEAFF
clone size: .
D gene: .
J gene: TRBJ1-1
V gene: TRBV5-4

CDR3 DNA: TGTGCCAGCAGCTTCAGGGATATCCATAATTCACCCCTCCACTTT
CDR3 protein: CASSFRDIHNSPLHF
clone size: .
D gene: .
J gene: TRBJ1-6
V gene: TRBV5-6

CDR3 DNA: TGTGCCAGCAGCTTGTCGCGCCGGGGCGTCCTGACTTTC
CDR3 protein: CASSLSRRGVLTF
clone size: .
D gene: .
J gene: TRBJ2-6
V gene: TRBV7-2

CDR3 DNA: TGTGCCAGCTCACCACCCTCTGGACTGCCTCTATGGGGCTACACCTTC
CDR3 protein: CASSPPSGLPLWGYTF
clone size: .
D gene: .
J gene: TRBJ1-2
V gene: TRBV18

CDR3 DNA: TGCGCCAGCAGCTTGGAATTGGGGGAACGAATCTTT
CDR3 protein: CASSLELGERIF
clone size: .
D gene: .
J gene: TRBJ1-1
V gene: TRBV5-1

CDR3 DNA: TGTGCCAGCAGCTTAGGATTCGTACAAGAGACCCAGTACTTC
CDR3 protein: CASSLGFVQETQYF
clone size: .
D gene: .
J gene: TRBJ2-5
V gene: TRBV7-2

CDR3 DNA: TGTGCCAGTAATCAGGCCGGATTAAACTATGGCTACACCTTC
CDR3 protein: CASNQAGLNYGYTF
clone size: .
D gene: .
J gene: TRBJ1-2
V gene: TRBV19

CDR3 DNA: TGTGCCAGCAGCGTTGGACTAGCGGGGGGGAAATCGGATACGCAGTATTTT
CDR3 protein: CASSVGLAGGKSDTQYF
clone size: .
D gene: TRBD2
J gene: TRBJ2-3
V gene: TRBV9

CDR3 DNA: TGTGCCAGCAGCCCTAACACAGATACGCAGTATTTT
CDR3 protein: CASSPNTDTQYF
clone size: few
D gene: .
J gene: TRBJ2-3
V gene: TRBV7-2

CDR3 DNA: TGTGCCAGCAGTGATTGGGCGGGGCCGTACCAAGAGACCCAGTACTTC
CDR3 protein: CASSDWAGPYQETQYF
clone size: .
D gene: .
J gene: TRBJ2-5
V gene: TRBV2

CDR3 DNA: TGTGCCAGCTCACCAAAGTTCGAGGGCACTGAAGCTTTCTTT
CDR3 protein: CASSPKFEGTEAFF
clone size: .
D gene: .
J gene: TRBJ1-1
V gene: TRBV18

CDR3 DNA: TGTGCCTGGAACCAAAGGGGCCAAGCTTTCTTT
CDR3 protein: CAWNQRGQAFF
clone size: .
D gene: .
J gene: TRBJ1-1
V gene: TRBV30

CDR3 DNA: TGTGCCAGCAGTTTGTCTAGGGGCCCGTTTAGCAATCAGCCCCAGCATTTT
CDR3 protein: CASSLSRGPFSNQPQHF
clone size: .
D gene: .
J gene: TRBJ1-5
V gene: TRBV28

CDR3 DNA: TGTGCCAGCAGCCGGACGAAGTCCATTTATAGCAATCAGCCCCAGCATTTT
CDR3 protein: CASSRTKSIYSNQPQHF
clone size: once
D gene: .
J gene: TRBJ1-5
V gene: TRBV5-8

CDR3 DNA: TGTGCCTGGAGTGTTAAGATGGGTGGTGGGGATACGCAGTATTTT
CDR3 protein: CAWSVKMGGGDTQYF
clone size: .
D gene: .
J gene: TRBJ2-3
V gene: TRBV30

CDR3 DNA: TGTGCCAGCAGTCCGAGGACTAGCAAGCAGTACTTC
CDR3 protein: CASSPRTSKQYF
clone size: .
D gene: TRBD2
J gene: TRBJ2-7
V gene: TRBV7-2

CDR3 DNA: TGTGCCAGCAGAGGGGACCGCACACCCTCTGGGGCCAACGTCCTGACTTTC
CDR3 protein: CASRGDRTPSGANVLTF
clone size: .
D gene: .
J gene: TRBJ2-6
V gene: TRBV7-2